This is a list of T cell receptor beta chains from one sample in a study of neurological immune-mediated disorders. TCRdb itself ran the 5' RACE reads through MiXCR, one entry per CDR3 protein. The data show some 50,000 distinct CDR3 sequences, with about 2% seen just once and 2.2% held by the top ten. Specimen: PBMCs. These receptors all stem from a woman between 35 and 50 years old with multiple sclerosis. CDR3s include the opening cysteine and the closing phenylalanine or tryptophan. A D gene is named only where the DNA matches it firmly. Only some rows state a clone size, as once, few, many or a class for expanded clones.

CDR3 length	V gene	D gene	J gene	clone size	CDR3 DNA	CDR3 protein
13	TRBV11-2	.	TRBJ1-1	many	TGTGCCAGCAGCCTAGAGTCATTCCCTGAAGCTTTCTTT	CASSLESFPEAFF
14	TRBV4-1	.	TRBJ2-7	many	TGCGCCAGCGGGCGGACCGACCGGTCCTACGAGCAGTACTTC	CASGRTDRSYEQYF
14	TRBV5-1	TRBD1	TRBJ2-1	many	TGCGCCAGCAGCCCTGGACAGGGACACGATGAGCAGTTCTTC	CASSPGQGHDEQFF
13	TRBV20-1	.	TRBJ1-3	many	TGCAGTGCTAGCTCTCAGGACAGTGACACCATATATTTT	CSASSQDSDTIYF
14	TRBV11-2	.	TRBJ1-1	many	TGTGCCAGCAGCTTAGTGAGGGGTCGGGCTGAAGCTTTCTTT	CASSLVRGRAEAFF
14	TRBV5-4	.	TRBJ1-4	many	TGTGCCAGCAGCGCCCGGACCGAGAATGAAAAACTGTTTTTT	CASSARTENEKLFF
18	TRBV11-2	TRBD2	TRBJ2-3	many	TGTGCCAGCTCACTTCTTTGGGGTAGCGGGGGGGGTGCAGATACGCAGTATTTT	CASSLLWGSGGGADTQYF
13	TRBV10-3	.	TRBJ1-1	many	TGTGCCATCAGTGAGAGTAGGACGGTGGAAGCTTTCTTT	CAISESRTVEAFF
15	TRBV20-1	.	TRBJ2-1	many	TGCAGTGCTAGAGATAGACGGAAGAGTAACAATGAGCAGTTCTTC	CSARDRRKSNNEQFF
14	TRBV7-9	.	TRBJ1-2	many	TGTGCCAGCAGCCTCTCCGGACTTACCGAAGGCTACACCTTC	CASSLSGLTEGYTF
15	TRBV10-3	.	TRBJ1-1	many	TGTGCCATCAGTATGGACAGAACGGCTCGGCGGGCAGCTTTCTTT	CAISMDRTARRAAFF
15	TRBV6-6	.	TRBJ1-1	many	TGTGCCAGCAGCCCACTGGGGGGTCGGGACACTGAAGCTTTCTTT	CASSPLGGRDTEAFF
15	TRBV29-1	.	TRBJ2-4	many	TGCAGCGTTGGCCGGAATTACGGGGCCAAAAACATTCAGTACTTC	CSVGRNYGAKNIQYF
13	TRBV27	.	TRBJ2-1	medium-sized	TGTGCCAGCAGTTCCACTAGTGCAGGGGAGCAGTTCTTC	CASSSTSAGEQFF
13	TRBV20-1	.	TRBJ2-5	many	TGCAGCTCCGTTGCGGCAGGGAAAGAGACCCAGTACTTC	CSSVAAGKETQYF
11	TRBV29-1	.	TRBJ2-1	many	TGCAGCGCTAGAGGGCTCAAGGAGCAGTTCTTC	CSARGLKEQFF
13	TRBV14	.	TRBJ1-5	many	TGTGCCAGCAGCCAAGGGATGGCTCAGCCCCAGCATTTT	CASSQGMAQPQHF
11	TRBV20-1	.	TRBJ2-3	many	TGCAGTGCCCCATTGGGGGATACGCAGTATTTT	CSAPLGDTQYF
14	TRBV11-2	.	TRBJ2-7	many	TGTGCCAGCAGCTTAACCGGGGCCTCCTACGAGCAGTACTTC	CASSLTGASYEQYF
12	TRBV20-1	.	TRBJ2-5	many	TGCAGTGCTATAGACAACTCGGAGACCCAGTACTTC	CSAIDNSETQYF
13	TRBV25-1	.	TRBJ2-7	many	TGTGCCAGCGAGGACACAGGTAACTACGAGCAGTACTTC	CASEDTGNYEQYF
15	TRBV5-1	.	TRBJ2-1	many	TGCGCCAGCAGCGCCGGGACGCAGACTTACAATGAGCAGTTCTTC	CASSAGTQTYNEQFF
15	TRBV4-2	.	TRBJ2-2	many	TGTGCCAGCAGCCAAGGGGGTATAGACACCGGGGAGCTGTTTTTT	CASSQGGIDTGELFF
14	TRBV6-5	TRBD1	TRBJ2-5	many	TGTGCCAGCAGTCGGACAGGGTACAAGGAGACCCAGTACTTC	CASSRTGYKETQYF
18	TRBV20-1	TRBD1	TRBJ1-2	many	TGCAGTGCTAGAGACCTCGGGACAGGGGGCGGATATAGCTATGGCTACACCTTC	CSARDLGTGGGYSYGYTF
13	TRBV30	.	TRBJ2-1	many	TGTGCCTGGAAAGTCACAGCTCGTAATGAGCAGTTCTTC	CAWKVTARNEQFF
14	TRBV18	.	TRBJ2-1	many	TGTGCCAGCTCACCACAGGGGGGCTACAATGAGCAGTTCTTC	CASSPQGGYNEQFF
16	TRBV5-4	TRBD1	TRBJ2-7	few	TGTGCCAGCAGCTATGGCGCGACAGGGGGTTCGAGGGAGCAGTACTTC	CASSYGATGGSREQYF
14	TRBV5-1	TRBD1	TRBJ1-4	.	TGCGCCAGCAGCCGGGACAGGGGAGTTGAAAAACTGTTTTTT	CASSRDRGVEKLFF
14	TRBV20-1	TRBD1	TRBJ2-2	many	TGCAGTGCTTTCGACAGGGCGAACACCGGGGAGCTGTTTTTT	CSAFDRANTGELFF
14	TRBV5-1	.	TRBJ2-7	many	TGCGCCAGCAGCTCGGCAGGATTCTCCTACGAGCAGTACTTC	CASSSAGFSYEQYF